This entry features one T cell receptor (beta chain) sequence. This entry comes from a study of PD-1 blockade in mismatch repair-deficient tumors. The data were produced by immunoSEQ multiplex PCR, yet TCRdb's version contains in-frame clones alone and is incomplete. The sample has roughly 79,000 clones, approximately 80% seen once. The TCR originated in an adult with mismatch repair-deficient cancer. The source was peripheral blood, collected 44 weeks after starting pembrolizumab.

The CDR3 is CASSLSPTEAFF. The CDR3 nucleotides read TGTGCCAGCAGCTTAAGCCCCACTGAAGCTTTCTTT. The rearrangement joins TRBV11-2 to TRBJ1-1; no reliable D call. The V end lost 2 bases, the J end lost 4 bases, and 5 bases lay between the germline ends. The germline CDR1 and CDR2 sequences are SGHAT and FQNNGV. This CDR3 is built from 12 residues.